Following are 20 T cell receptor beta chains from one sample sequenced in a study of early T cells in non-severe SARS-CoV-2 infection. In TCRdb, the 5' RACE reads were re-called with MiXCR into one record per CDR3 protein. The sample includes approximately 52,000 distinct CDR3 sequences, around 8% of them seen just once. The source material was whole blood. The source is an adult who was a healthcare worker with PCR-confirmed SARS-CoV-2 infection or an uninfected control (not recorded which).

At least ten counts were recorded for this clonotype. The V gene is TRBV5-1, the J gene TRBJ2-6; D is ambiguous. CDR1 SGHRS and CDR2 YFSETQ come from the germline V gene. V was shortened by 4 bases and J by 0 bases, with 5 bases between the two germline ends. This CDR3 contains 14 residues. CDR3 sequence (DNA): TGCGCCAGCAGCCCCTTCTCTGGGGCCAACGTCCTGACTTTC. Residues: CASSPFSGANVLTF.

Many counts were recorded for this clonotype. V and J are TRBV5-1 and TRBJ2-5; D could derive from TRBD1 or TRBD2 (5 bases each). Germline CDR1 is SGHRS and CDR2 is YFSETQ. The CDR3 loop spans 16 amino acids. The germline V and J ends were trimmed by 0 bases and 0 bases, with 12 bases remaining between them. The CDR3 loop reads CASSLARDGYQETQYF. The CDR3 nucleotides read TGCGCCAGCAGCTTGGCCAGGGACGGGTACCAAGAGACCCAGTACTTC.

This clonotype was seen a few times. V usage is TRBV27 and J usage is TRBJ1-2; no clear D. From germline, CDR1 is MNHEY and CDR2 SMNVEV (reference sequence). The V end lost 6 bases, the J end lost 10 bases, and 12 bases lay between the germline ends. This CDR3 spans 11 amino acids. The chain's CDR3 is CASRESGNYTF. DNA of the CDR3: TGTGCCAGCAGGGAGTCGGGTAACTACACCTTC.

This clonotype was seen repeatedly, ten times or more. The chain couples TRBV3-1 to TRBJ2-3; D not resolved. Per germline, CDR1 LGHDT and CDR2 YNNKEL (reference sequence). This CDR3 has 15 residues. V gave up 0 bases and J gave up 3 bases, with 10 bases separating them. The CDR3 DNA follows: TGTGCCAGCAGCCAAGATATAATGGGGACAGATACGCAGTATTTT. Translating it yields CASSQDIMGTDTQYF.

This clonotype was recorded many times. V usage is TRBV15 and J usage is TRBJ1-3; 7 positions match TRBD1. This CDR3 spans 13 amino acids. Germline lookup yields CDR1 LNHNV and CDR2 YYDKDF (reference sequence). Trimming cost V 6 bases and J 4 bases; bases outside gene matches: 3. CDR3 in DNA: TGTGCCACCAGTTTGGACAGGGGAAACACCATATATTTT. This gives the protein CATSLDRGNTIYF.

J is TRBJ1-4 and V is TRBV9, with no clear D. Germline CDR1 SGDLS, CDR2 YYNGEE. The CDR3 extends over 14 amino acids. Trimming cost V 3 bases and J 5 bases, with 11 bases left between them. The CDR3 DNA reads TGTGCCAGCAGCGCTGGAAGAAGAAATGAAAAACTGTTTTTT. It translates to CASSAGRRNEKLFF.

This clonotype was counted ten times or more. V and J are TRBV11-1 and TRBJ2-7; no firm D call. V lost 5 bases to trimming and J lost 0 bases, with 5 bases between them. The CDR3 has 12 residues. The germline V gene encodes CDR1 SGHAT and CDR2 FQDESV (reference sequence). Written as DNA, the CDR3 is TGTGCCAGCAGCCATATCTCCTACGAGCAGTACTTC. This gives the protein CASSHISYEQYF.

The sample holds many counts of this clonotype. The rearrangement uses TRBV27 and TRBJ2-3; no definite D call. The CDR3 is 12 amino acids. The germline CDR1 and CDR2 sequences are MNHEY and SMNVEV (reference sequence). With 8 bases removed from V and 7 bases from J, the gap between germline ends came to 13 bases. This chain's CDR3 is CASLDGRYTQYF. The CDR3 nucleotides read TGTGCCAGCCTGGATGGGCGGTATACGCAGTATTTT.

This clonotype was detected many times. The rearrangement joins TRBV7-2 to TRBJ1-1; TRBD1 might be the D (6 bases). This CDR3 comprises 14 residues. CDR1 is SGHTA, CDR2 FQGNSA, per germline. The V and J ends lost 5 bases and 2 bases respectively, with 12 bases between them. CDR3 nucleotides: TGTGCCAGCAGCGTCCGGGGGCCCAACACTGAAGCTTTCTTT. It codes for CASSVRGPNTEAFF.

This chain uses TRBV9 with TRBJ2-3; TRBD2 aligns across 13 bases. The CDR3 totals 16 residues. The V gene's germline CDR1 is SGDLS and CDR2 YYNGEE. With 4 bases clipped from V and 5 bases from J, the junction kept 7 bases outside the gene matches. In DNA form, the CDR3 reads TGTGCCAGCAGCCCGCAGCGGACTAGCGGGAGAGATACGCAGTATTTT. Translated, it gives CASSPQRTSGRDTQYF.

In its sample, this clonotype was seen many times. As DNA, the CDR3 is TGCAGTGCCCCCCTTTCCGGGACAGGGGCCCGGGAGACCCAGTACTTC. This translates into CSAPLSGTGARETQYF. The V call is TRBV20-1, the J call TRBJ2-5, with 10 bases that match TRBD1. V lost 6 bases to trimming and J lost 5 bases; unmatched junction nucleotides: 15. This CDR3 has 16 amino acids. Per the germline V gene, CDR1 is DFQATT and CDR2 is SNEGSKA (reference sequence).

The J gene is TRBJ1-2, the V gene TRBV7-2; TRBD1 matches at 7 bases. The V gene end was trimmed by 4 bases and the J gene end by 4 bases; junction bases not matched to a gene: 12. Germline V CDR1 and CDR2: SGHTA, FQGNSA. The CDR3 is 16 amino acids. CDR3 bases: TGTGCCAGCAGCTCATACCCCCCGACAGGGATCTATGGCTACACCTTC. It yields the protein CASSSYPPTGIYGYTF.

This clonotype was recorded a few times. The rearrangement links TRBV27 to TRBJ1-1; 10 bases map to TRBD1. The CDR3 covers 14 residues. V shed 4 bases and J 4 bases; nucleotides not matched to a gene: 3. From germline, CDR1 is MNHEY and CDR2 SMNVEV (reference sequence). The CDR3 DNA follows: TGTGCCAGCAGTTCATGGACAGGGGGCACTGAAGCTTTCTTT. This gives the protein CASSSWTGGTEAFF.

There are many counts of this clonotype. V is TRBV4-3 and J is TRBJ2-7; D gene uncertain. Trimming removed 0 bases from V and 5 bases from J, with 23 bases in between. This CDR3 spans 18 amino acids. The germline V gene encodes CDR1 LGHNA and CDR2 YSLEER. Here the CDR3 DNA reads TGCGCCAGCAGCCAAGATCCCTCCAGCCCCCTATTGGGGAACGAGCAGTACTTC. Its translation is CASSQDPSSPLLGNEQYF.

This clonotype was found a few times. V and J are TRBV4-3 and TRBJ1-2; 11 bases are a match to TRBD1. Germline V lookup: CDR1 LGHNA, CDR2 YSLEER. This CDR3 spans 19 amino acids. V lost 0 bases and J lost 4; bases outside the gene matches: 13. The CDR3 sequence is CASSQELSGQGAFTYGYTF. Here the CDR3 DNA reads TGCGCCAGCAGCCAAGAGCTTTCAGGACAGGGGGCTTTTACCTATGGCTACACCTTC.

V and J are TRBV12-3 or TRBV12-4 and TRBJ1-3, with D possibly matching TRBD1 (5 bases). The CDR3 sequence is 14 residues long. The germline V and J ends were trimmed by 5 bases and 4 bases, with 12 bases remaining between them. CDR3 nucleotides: TGTGCCAGCAGTCCGGGACCCTACGGAAACACCATATATTTT. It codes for CASSPGPYGNTIYF.

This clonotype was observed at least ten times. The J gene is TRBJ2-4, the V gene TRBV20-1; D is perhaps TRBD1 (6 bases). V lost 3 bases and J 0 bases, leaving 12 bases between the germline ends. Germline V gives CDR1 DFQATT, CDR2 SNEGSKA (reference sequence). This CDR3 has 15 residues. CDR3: CSARTDSLAKNIQYF. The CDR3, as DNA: TGCAGTGCTAGGACGGACAGCCTAGCCAAAAACATTCAGTACTTC.

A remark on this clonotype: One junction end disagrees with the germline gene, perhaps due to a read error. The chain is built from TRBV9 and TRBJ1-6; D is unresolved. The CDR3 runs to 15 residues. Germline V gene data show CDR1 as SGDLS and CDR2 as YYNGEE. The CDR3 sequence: CASSVEAGNNSPLHF. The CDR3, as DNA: TGTGCCAGCAGCGTAGAGGCAGGAAATAATTCACCTCTCCACTTT.

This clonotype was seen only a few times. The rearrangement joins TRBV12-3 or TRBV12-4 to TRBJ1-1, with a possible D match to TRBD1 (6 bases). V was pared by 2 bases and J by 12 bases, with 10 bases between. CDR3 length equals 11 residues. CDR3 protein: CASSLTGPSFF. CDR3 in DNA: TGTGCCAGCAGTTTAACAGGGCCGTCTTTCTTT.

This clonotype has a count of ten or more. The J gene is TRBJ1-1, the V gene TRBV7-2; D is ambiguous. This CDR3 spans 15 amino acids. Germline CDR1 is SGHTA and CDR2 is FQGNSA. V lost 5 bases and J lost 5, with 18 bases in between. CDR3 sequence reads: CASSLGGTVLTEAFF. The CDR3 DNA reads TGTGCCAGCAGCCTAGGCGGCACTGTGTTGACTGAAGCTTTCTTT.